This T cell receptor (beta chain) came from a study of blood T cell repertoires in COVID-19. Overall study context: Both acute and convalescent COVID-19 samples were obtained from the United States, Italy and Spain. PBMCs, B-cell-depleted T cells, or T cells were the source of the cDNA or gDNA that made up the material.

As originally analysed: Counts of nucleated cells, estimated from reference gene primer amplification, were obtained. Clones were sequenced by immunoSEQ multiplex PCR, and TCRdb holds only the in-frame ones, with some missing. V, J and clone size were drawn from that table, and D and trimming were deduced from the DNA. The data show tens of thousands of clones, 75% to 90% seen once. Seattle's enrolled individuals joined amid active infection and were then monitored longitudinally. Sample: peripheral blood. The sequence derives from a man between 60 and 75 years old with COVID-19, enrolled during active disease.

DNA for the CDR3: TGTGCCAGTAGTATTGAGGGTAGCGGGAGGTTGTACAATGAGCAGTTCTTC. It encodes CASSIEGSGRLYNEQFF. The chain uses TRBV19 and TRBJ2-1; 10 nucleotides align to TRBD2. Germline CDR1 is LNHDA and CDR2 is SQIVND (reference sequence). V lost 3 bases, J lost 4 bases, and 9 bases stayed unmatched. This CDR3 is built from 17 residues.